This T cell receptor (beta chain) was captured by sequencing in a study of T cells expressing NK-cell markers. After re-calling the 5' RACE reads, TCRdb lists one entry per CDR3 protein, DNA absent. The sample data list about 550,000 distinct CDR3 sequences. The CDR3 covers 18 residues. Germline assignment: CDR1 SGHVS and CDR2 FNYEAQ. Sample: blood T cells: a sorted CD56 or NKG2C T cell subset, CD4+ or CD8+ T cells, or bulk PBMC T cells (not recorded which). This rearrangement joins TRBV7-6 to TRBJ1-1; there is no DNA to check the TCRdb D call of TRBD1. This receptor was identified in a young man in good health. CDR3 in amino acids: CASSALLLRQGVNTEAFF.